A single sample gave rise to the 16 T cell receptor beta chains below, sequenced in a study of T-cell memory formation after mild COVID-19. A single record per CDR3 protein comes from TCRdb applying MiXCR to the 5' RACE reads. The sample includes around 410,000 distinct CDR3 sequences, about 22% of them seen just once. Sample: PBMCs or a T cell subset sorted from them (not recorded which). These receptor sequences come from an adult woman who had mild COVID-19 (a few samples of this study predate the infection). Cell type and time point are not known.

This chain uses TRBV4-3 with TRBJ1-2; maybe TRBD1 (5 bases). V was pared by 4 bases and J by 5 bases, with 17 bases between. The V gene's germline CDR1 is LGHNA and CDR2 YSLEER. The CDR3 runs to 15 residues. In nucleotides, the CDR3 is TGCGCCAGCAGCCCAGGGCCTATCAACCAATATGGCTACACCTTC. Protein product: CASSPGPINQYGYTF.

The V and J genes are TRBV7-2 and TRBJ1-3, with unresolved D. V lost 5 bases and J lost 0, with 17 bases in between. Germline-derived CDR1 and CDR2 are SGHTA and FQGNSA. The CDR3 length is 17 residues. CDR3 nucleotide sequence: TGTGCCAGCAGCCTTCAAAACATGAAATACTCTGGAAACACCATATATTTT. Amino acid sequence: CASSLQNMKYSGNTIYF.

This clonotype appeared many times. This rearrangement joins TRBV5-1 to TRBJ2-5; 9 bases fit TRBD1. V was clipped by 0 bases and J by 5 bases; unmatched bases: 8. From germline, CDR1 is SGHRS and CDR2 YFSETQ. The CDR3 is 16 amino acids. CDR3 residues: CASSLGRTGAMETQYF. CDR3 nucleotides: TGCGCCAGCAGCTTGGGCCGGACAGGGGCTATGGAGACCCAGTACTTC.

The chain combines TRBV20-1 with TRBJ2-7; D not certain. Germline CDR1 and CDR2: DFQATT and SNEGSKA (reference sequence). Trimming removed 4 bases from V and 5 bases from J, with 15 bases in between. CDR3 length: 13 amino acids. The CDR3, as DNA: TGCAGTGCTAAAGAGAATAGACGAGACGAGCAGTACTTC. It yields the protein CSAKENRRDEQYF.

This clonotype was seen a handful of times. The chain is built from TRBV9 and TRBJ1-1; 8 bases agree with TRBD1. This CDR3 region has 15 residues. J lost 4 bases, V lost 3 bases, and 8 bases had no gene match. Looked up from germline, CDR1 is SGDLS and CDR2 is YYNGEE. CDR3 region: CASSGQRTGLTEAFF. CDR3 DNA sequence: TGTGCCAGCAGCGGGCAACGGACAGGGCTCACTGAAGCTTTCTTT.

The CDR3 nucleotides are TGTGCCTGGATCAGTGGACGACTGATGAACACCGGGGAGCTGTTTTTT. It encodes CAWISGRLMNTGELFF. The chain links TRBV30 to TRBJ2-2; D is undetermined. The CDR3 spans 16 residues. The ends were cut back, 4 bases at V and 1 base at J, with 16 bases in the middle. Germline V gene data show CDR1 as GTSNPN and CDR2 as SVGIG (reference sequence).

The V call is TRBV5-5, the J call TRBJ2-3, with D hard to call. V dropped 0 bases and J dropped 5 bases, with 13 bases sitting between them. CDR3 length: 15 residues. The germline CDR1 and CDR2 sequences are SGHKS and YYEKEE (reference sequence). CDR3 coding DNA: TGTGCCAGCAGCTTGGGGACCTCTCCCGAAGATACGCAGTATTTT. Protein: CASSLGTSPEDTQYF.

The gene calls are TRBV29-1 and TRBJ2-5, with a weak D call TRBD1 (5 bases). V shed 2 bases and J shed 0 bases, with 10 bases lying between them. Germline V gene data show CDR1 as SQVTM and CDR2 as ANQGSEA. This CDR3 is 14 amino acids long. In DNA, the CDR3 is TGCAGCGTTGAAAAGCCAGGGTACCAAGAGACCCAGTACTTC. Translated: CSVEKPGYQETQYF.

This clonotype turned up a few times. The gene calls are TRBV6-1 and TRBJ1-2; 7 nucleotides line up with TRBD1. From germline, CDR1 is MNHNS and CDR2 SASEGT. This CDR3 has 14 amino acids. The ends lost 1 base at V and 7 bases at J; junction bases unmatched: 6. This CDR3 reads CASSEVDDRAGYTF. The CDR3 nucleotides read TGTGCCAGCAGTGAAGTCGACGACAGGGCTGGCTACACCTTC.

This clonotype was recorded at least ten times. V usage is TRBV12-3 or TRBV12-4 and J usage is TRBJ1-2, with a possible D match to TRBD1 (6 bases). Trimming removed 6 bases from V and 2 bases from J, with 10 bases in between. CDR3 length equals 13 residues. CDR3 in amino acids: CASSSDSNYGYTF. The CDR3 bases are TGTGCCAGCAGCTCGGACAGCAACTATGGCTACACCTTC.

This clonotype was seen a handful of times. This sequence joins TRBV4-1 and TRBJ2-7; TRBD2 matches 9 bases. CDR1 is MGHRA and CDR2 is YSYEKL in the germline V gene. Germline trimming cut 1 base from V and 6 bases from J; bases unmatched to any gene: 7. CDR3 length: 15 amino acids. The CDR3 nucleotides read TGCGCCAGCAGCCAAGGAAGACAGGGACTAGCCGAGCAGTACTTC. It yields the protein CASSQGRQGLAEQYF.

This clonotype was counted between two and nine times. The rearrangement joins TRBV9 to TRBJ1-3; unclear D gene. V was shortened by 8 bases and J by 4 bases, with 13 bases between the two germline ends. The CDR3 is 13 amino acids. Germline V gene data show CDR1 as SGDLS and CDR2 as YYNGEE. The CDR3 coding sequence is TGTGCCAGTTCCCCGGAGGTCGGAAACACCATATATTTT. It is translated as CASSPEVGNTIYF.

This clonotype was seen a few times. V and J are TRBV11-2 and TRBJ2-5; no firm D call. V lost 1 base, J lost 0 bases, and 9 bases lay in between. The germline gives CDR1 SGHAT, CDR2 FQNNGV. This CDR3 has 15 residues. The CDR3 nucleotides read TGTGCCAGCAGCTTAGGGCGCAGGAACCAAGAGACCCAGTACTTC. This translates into CASSLGRRNQETQYF. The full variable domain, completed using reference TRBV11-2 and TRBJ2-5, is EAGVAQSPRYKIIEKRQSVAFWCNPISGHATLYWYQQILGQGPKLLIQFQNNGVVDDSQLPKDRFSAERLKGVDSTLKIQPAKLEDSAVYLCASSLGRRNQETQYFGPGTRLLVL.

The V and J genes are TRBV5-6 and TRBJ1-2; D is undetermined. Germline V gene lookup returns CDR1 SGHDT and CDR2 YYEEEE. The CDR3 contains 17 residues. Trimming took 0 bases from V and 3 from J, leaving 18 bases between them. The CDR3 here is CASSLVVAVLFDYGYTF. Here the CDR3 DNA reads TGTGCCAGCAGCTTGGTGGTTGCCGTCCTCTTCGACTATGGCTACACCTTC.

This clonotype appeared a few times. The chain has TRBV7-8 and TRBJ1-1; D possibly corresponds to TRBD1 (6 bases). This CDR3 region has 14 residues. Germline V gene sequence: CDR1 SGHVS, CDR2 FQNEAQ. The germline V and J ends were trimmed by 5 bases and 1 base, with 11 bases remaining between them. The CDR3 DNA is TGTGCCAGCAGCAGATGGACAGAGAACACTGAAGCTTTCTTT. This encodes CASSRWTENTEAFF.

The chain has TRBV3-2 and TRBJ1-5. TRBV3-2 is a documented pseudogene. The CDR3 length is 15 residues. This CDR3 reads CASSQDPTSNQPQHF. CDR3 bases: TGTGCCAGCAGCCAAGATCCCACTAGCAATCAGCCCCAGCATTTT.